This TCR beta chain was retrieved from a study of T cells in Graves' hyperthyroidism and ophthalmopathy. Across the whole study: Peripheral blood specimens were obtained at initial diagnosis, prior to any treatment.

Amplified TCR beta CDR3 regions derived from RNA transcripts. First-round RT-PCR targeting the TCR CDR3 was performed with the HTBI primer set. TCRdb re-called the multiplex PCR reads through MiXCR, storing one row per CDR3 protein. The sample shows some 270,000 distinct CDR3 sequences, around 24% of them seen only once. Enrolled ophthalmopathy patients presented with a Clinical Activity Score of at least 3, a NOSPECS grade of at least 4, and disease duration under 3 months. The PBMCs studied were ones that came from roughly 9.4 ml fresh peripheral blood. There are many counts of this clonotype. What it binds is unknown. The V and J ends lost 6 bases and 0 bases, in that order; junction bases with no gene match: 7. The CDR3 is 15 residues long. General study points: Among clonotypes expanded in thyroid above 0.001, most were also found in blood.

Sequenced: blood. The receptor's source is a woman in her thirties or forties with Graves' ophthalmopathy. The chain couples TRBV12-3 or TRBV12-4 to TRBJ2-7; 8 bases are a match to TRBD2. The CDR3, as DNA: TGTGCCAGCAGCACACTAGCGGCAAGCTCCTACGAGCAGTACTTC. Residues: CASSTLAASSYEQYF.